Here is one T cell receptor (beta chain) with its context. Its antigen has not been determined. Base-call qualities are not available, and no considerably larger clone is one nucleotide away. Healthy humans were used as donors in the study. The data are from a study of T cell repertoires and Cas9 in healthy adults (dated by TCRdb to the late 2010s). The study in broad terms: SpCas9-reactive T cells were characterized for multi-effector potency, cytotoxicity and lineage determination within the CD4 and CD8 compartments. This study looked at whether people already carry T cell immunity to the Streptococcus pyogenes Cas9 nuclease (SpCas9), the enzyme used in CRISPR gene editing.

The paper as a whole reports these results and caveats: Proliferation and function of SpCas9-reactive effector T cells were reported to be mitigated in vitro by SpCas9-reactive regulatory T cells.

The library came from the immunoSEQ multiplex PCR assay. Sourced from immuneACCESS, this table was stored by TCRdb with only in-frame sequences that have V and J called. A share of the clones is absent; for the studies checked, an unresolved V gene accounts for under half, and the remainder has no known explanation. The sample yields about 14,000 clones; roughly nine tenths were counted once. Roughly 1.5% of the sample is taken by the ten largest. V loses 0 bases, J loses 4 bases, and the germline ends lie 3 bases apart. In the germline V gene (reference sequence), CDR1 corresponds to PRHDT and CDR2 to FYEKMQ. The CDR3, cysteine through phenylalanine, is 12 amino acids long. The sequence is cut down to CDR3 DNA, 36 bases in frame from base 1.

This TCR was recovered from a human donor in good health. Material for sequencing was Tregs (CD4+, CD25+, CD127-, CD137-, CD154-) from PBMCs; culture status not recorded. The receptor chain draws on TRBV13 and TRBJ1-2; the D gene remains uncertain. In nucleotide form, the sequence is TGTGCCAGCAGCTTAGGGCCCTATGGCTACACCTTC. This translates into CASSLGPYGYTF.